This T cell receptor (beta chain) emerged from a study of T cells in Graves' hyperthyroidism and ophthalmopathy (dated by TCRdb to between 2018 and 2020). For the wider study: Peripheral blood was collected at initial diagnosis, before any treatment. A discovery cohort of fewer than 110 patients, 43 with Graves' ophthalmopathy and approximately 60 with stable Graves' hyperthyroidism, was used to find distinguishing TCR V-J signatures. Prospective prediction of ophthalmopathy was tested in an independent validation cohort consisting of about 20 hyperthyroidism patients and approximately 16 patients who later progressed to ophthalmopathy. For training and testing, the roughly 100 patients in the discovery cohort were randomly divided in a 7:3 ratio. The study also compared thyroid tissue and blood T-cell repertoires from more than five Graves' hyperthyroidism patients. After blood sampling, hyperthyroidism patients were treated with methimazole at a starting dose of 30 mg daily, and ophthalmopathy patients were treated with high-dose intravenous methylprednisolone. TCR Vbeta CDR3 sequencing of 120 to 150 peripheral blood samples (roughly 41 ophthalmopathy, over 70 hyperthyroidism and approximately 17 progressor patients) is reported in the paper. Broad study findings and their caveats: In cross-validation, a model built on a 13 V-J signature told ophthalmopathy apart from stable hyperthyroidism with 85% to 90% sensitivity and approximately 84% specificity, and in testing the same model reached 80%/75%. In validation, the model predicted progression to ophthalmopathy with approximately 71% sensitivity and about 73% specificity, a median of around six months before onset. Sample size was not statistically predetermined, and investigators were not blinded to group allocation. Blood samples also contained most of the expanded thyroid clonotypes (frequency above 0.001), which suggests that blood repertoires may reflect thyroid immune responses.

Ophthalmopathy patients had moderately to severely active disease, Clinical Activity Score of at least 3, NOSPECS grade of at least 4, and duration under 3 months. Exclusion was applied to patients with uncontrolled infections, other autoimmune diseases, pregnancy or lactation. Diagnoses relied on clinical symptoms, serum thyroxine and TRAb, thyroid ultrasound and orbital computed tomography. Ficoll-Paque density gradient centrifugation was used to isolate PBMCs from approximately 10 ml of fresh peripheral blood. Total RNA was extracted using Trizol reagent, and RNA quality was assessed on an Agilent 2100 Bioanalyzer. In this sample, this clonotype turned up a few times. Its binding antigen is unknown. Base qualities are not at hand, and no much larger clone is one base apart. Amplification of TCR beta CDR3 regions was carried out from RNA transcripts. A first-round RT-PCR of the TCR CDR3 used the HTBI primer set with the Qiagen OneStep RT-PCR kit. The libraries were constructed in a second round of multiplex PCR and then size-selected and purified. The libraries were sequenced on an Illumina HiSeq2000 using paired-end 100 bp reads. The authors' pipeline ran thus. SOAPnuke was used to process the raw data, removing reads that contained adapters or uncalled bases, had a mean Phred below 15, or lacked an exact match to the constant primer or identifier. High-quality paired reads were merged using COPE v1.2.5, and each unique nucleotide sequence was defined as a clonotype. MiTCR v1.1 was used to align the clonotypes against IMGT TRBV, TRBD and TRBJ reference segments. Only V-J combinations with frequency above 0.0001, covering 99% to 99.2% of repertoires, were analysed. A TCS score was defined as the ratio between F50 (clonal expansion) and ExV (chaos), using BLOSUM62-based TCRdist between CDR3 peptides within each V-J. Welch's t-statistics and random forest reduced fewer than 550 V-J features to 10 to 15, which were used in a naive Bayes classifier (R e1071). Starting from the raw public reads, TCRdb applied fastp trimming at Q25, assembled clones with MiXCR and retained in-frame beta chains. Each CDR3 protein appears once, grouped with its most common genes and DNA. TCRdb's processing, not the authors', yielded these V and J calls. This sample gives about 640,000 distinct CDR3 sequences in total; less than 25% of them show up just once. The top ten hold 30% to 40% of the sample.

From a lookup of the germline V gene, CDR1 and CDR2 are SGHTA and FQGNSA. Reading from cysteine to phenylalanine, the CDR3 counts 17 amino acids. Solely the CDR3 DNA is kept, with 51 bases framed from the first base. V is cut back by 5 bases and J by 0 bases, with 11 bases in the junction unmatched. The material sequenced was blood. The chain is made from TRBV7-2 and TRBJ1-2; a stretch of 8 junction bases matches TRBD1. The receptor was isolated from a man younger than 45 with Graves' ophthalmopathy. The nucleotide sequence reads TGTGCCAGCAGCATTGACAGGGGAGGGGAATCTAACTATGGCTACACCTTC. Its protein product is CASSIDRGGESNYGYTF.